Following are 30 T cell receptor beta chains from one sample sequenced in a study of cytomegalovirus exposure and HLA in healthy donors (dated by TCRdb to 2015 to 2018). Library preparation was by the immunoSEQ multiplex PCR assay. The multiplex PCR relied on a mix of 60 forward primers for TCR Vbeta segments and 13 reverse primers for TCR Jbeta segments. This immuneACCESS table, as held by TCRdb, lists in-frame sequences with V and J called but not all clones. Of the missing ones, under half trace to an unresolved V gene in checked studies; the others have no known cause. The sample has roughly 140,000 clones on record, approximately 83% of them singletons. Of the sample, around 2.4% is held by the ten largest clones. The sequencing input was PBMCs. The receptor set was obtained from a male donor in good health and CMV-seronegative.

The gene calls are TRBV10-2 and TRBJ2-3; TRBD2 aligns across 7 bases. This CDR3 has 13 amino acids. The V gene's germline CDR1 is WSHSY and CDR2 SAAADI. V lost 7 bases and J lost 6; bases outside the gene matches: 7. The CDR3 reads CASTGLVWDTQYF. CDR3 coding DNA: TGCGCCAGCACCGGACTAGTTTGGGATACGCAGTATTTT.

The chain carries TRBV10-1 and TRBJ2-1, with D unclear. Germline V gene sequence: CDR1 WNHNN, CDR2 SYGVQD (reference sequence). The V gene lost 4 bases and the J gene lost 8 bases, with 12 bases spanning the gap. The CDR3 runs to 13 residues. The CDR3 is CASSVTGSDEQFF. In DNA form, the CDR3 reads TGCGCCAGCAGTGTGACGGGTTCAGATGAGCAGTTCTTC.

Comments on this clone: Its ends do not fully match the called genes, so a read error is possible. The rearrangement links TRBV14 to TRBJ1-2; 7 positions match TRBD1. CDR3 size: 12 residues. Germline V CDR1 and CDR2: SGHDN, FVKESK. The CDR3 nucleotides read TGTGCCAGCAGCCAATCCTCGACAGGGATCAGCTTC. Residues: CASSQSSTGISF.

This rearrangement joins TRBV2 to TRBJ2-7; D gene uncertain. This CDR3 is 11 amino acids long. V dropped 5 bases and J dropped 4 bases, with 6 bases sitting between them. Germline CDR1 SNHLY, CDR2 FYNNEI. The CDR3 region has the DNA TGTGCCAGCAGTCGGGTGTACGAGCAGTACTTC. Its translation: CASSRVYEQYF.

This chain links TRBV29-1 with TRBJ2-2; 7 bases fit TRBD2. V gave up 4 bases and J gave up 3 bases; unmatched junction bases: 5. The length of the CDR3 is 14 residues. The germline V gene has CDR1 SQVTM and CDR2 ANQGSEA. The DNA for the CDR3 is TGCAGCGTTGTTGTGGGAGGGGACACCGGGGAGCTGTTTTTT. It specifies CSVVVGGDTGELFF.

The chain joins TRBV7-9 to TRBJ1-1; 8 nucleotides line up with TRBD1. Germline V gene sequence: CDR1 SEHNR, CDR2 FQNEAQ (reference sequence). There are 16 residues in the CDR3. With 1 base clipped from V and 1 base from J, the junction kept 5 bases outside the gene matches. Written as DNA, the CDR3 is TGTGCCAGCAGCTTAGGCCTCGGACAGGGGAACACTGAAGCTTTCTTT. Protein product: CASSLGLGQGNTEAFF.

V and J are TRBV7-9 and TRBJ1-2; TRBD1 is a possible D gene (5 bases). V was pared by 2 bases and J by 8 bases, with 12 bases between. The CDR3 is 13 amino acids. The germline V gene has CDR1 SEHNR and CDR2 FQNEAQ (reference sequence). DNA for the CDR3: TGTGCCAGCAGCTTATCGGCGGGGGAAGGCTACACCTTC. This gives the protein CASSLSAGEGYTF.

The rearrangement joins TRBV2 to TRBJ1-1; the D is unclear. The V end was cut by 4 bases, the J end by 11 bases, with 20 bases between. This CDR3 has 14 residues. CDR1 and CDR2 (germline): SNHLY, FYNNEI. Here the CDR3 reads CASSVRTASGWAFF. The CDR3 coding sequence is TGTGCCAGCAGTGTAAGAACAGCCAGTGGTTGGGCTTTCTTT.

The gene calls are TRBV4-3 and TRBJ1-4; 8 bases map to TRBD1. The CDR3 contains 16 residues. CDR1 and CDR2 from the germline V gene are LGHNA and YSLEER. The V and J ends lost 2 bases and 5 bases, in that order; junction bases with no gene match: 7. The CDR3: CASSQFRTGTNEKLFF. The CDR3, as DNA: TGCGCCAGCAGCCAATTTCGGACAGGGACAAATGAAAAACTGTTTTTT.

CDR3 coding DNA: TGCAGCGTCCACCCCGACAGGGACTATGGCTACACCTTC. Amino acids: CSVHPDRDYGYTF. V gene TRBV29-1 combines with J gene TRBJ1-2; 7 bases agree with TRBD1. Germline CDR1 SQVTM, CDR2 ANQGSEA. V gave up 6 bases and J gave up 3 bases; unmatched junction bases: 7. This CDR3 comprises 13 residues.

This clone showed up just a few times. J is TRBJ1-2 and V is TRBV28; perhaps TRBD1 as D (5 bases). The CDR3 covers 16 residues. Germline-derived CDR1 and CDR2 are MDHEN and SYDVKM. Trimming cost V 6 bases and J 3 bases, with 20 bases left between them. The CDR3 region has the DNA TGTGCCAGCAGCTCGTCCCCCGGGACTAAAGACTATGGCTACACCTTC. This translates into CASSSSPGTKDYGYTF.

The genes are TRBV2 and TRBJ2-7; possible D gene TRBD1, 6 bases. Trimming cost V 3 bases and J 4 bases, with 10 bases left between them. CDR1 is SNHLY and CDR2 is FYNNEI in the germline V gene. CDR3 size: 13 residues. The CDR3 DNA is TGTGCCAGCAGTGACCAGGGGTATTACGAGCAGTACTTC. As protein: CASSDQGYYEQYF.

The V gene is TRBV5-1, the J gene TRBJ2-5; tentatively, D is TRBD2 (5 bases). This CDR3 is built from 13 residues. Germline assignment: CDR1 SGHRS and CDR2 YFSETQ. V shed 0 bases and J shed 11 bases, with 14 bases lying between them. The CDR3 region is CASSLGQSGEQYF. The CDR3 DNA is TGCGCCAGCAGCTTGGGACAATCCGGGGAGCAGTACTTC.

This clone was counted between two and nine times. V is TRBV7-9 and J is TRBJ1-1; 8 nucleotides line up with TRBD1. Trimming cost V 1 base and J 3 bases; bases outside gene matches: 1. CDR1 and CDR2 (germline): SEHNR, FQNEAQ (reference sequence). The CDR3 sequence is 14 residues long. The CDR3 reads CASSLGDRYTEAFF. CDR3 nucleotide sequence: TGTGCCAGCAGCTTAGGGGACAGGTACACTGAAGCTTTCTTT.

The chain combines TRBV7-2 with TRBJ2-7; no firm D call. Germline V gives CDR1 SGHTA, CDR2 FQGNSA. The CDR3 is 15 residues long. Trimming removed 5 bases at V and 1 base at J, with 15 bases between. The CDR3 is CASSPWSSSSYEQYF. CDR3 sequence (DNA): TGTGCCAGCAGCCCCTGGAGTAGCAGTTCCTACGAGCAGTACTTC. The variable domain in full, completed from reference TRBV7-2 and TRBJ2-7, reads GAGVSQSPSNKVTEKGKDVELRCDPISGHTALYWYRQSLGQGLEFLIYFQGNSAPDKSGLPSDRFSAERTGGSVSTLTIQRTQQEDSAVYLCASSPWSSSSYEQYFGPGTRLTVT.

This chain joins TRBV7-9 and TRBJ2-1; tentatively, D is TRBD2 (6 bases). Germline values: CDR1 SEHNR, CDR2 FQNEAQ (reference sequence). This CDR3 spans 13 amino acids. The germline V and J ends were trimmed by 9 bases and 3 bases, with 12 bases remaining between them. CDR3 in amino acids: CASTGTLYNEQFF. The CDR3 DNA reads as TGTGCCAGTACCGGGACTCTCTACAATGAGCAGTTCTTC.

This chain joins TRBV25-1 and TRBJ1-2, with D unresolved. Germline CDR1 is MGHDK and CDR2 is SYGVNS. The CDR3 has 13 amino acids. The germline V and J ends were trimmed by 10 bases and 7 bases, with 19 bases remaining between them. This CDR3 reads CATTTTSGVGYTF. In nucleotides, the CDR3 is TGTGCCACCACCACGACAAGCGGGGTTGGCTACACCTTC.

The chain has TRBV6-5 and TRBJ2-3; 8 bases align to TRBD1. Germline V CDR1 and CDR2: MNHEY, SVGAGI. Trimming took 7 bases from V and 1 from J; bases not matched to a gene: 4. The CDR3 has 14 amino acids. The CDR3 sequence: CASTPGQGTDTQYF. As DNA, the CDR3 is TGTGCCAGCACCCCGGGACAGGGCACAGATACGCAGTATTTT.

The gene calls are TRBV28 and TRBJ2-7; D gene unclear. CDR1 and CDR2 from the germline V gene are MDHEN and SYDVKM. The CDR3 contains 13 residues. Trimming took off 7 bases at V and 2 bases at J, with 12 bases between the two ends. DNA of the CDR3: TGTGCCAGCACAGGCAGAATAACCTACGAGCAGTACTTC. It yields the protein CASTGRITYEQYF.

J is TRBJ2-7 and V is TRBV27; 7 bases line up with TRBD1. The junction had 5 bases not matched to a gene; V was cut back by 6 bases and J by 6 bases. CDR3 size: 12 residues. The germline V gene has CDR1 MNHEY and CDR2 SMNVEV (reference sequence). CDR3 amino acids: CASSPTGFEQYF. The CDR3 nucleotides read TGTGCCAGCAGCCCGACAGGGTTCGAGCAGTACTTC.

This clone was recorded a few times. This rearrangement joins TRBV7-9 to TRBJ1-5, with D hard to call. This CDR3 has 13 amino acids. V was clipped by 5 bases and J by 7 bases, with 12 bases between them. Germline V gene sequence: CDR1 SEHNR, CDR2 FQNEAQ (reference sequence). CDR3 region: CASSLAGYQPQHF. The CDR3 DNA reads TGTGCCAGCAGCCTGGCCGGGTACCAGCCCCAGCATTTT. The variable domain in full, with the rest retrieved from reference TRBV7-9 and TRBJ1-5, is DTGVSQNPRHKITKRGQNVTFRCDPISEHNRLYWYRQTLGQGPEFLTYFQNEAQLEKSRLLSDRFSAERPKGSFSTLEIQRTEQGDSAMYLCASSLAGYQPQHFGDGTRLSIL.

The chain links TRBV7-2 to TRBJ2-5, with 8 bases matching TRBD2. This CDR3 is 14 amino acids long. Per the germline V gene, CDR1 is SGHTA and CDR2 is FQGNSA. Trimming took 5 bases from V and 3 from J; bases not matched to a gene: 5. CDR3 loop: CASSLGTREETQYF. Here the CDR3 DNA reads TGTGCCAGCAGCCTCGGGACTAGAGAAGAGACCCAGTACTTC.

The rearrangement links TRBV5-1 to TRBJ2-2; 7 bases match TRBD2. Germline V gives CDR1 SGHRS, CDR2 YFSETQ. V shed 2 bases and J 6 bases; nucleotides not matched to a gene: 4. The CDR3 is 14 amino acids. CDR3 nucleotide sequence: TGCGCCAGCAGCTTTACGGGAGGAGCCGGGGAGCTGTTTTTT. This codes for CASSFTGGAGELFF. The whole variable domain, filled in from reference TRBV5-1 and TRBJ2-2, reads KAGVTQTPRYLIKTRGQQVTLSCSPISGHRSVSWYQQTPGQGLQFLFEYFSETQRNKGNFPGRFSGRQFSNSRSEMNVSTLELGDSALYLCASSFTGGAGELFFGEGSRLTVL.

The DNA for the CDR3 is TGTGCCAGCGGCGAAGGGAGCTACACTGAAGCTTTCTTT. Translation: CASGEGSYTEAFF. The chain links TRBV6-5 to TRBJ1-1; no clear D gene. Germline CDR1 reads MNHEY; CDR2 reads SVGAGI. This CDR3 is 13 amino acids long. Trimming stripped 8 bases from V and 3 bases from J, with 13 bases between.

CDR3 nucleotides: TGTGCCAGCAGCTTGGCAGGTTGGGAGACCCAGTACTTC. It specifies CASSLAGWETQYF. This chain joins TRBV5-4 and TRBJ2-5; no clear D. The CDR3 consists of 13 residues. CDR1 is SGHNT and CDR2 is YYREEE in the germline V gene (reference sequence). Trimming stripped 0 bases from V and 5 bases from J, with 8 bases between.

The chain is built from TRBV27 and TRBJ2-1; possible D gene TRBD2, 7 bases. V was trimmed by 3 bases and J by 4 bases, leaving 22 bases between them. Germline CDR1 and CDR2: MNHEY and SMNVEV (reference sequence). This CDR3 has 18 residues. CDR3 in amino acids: CASSFGEGERAKYNEQFF. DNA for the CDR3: TGTGCCAGCAGTTTTGGGGAGGGGGAGCGGGCCAAATACAATGAGCAGTTCTTC.

CDR3 protein: CASSYSLWAETQYF. The CDR3 nucleotides read TGTGCCAGCAGTTACTCTTTATGGGCGGAGACCCAGTACTTC. The chain recombines TRBV6-6 with TRBJ2-5, with no clear D. The germline V and J ends were trimmed by 0 bases and 5 bases, with 10 bases remaining between them. CDR3 length equals 14 residues. Germline V CDR1 and CDR2: MNHNY, SVGAGI (reference sequence).

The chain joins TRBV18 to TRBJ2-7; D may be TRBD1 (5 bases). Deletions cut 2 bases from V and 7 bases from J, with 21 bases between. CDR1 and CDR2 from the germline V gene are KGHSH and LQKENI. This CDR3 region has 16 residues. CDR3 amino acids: CASSPVRGLPWEEQYF. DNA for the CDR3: TGTGCCAGCTCACCAGTTAGGGGTCTACCCTGGGAAGAGCAGTACTTC.

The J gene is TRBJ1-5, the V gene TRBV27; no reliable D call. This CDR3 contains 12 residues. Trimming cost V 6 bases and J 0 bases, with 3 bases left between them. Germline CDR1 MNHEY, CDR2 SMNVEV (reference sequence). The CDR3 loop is CASSHSNQPQHF. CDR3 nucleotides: TGTGCCAGCAGCCATAGCAATCAGCCCCAGCATTTT.

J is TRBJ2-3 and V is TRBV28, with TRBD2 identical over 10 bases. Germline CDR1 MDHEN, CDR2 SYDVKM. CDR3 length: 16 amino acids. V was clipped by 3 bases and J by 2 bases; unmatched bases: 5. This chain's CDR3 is CASSLPGLAATDTQYF. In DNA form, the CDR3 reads TGTGCCAGCAGTTTGCCTGGACTAGCGGCCACAGATACGCAGTATTTT.